The rows below give T cell receptor beta chains drawn from one sample of a study of T-cell reconstitution after alpha-beta-depleted transplantation in children. MiXCR, applied by TCRdb to the PCR reads, yields one record per CDR3 protein. Of about 540,000 distinct CDR3 sequences listed, 27% are singletons. The sequencing used PBMCs, collected before TCRalphabeta/CD19-depleted stem cell transplant. These receptors all stem from a boy under two years old with Wiskott-Aldrich syndrome, due to receive a stem cell transplant. The CDR3 runs from the conserved cysteine through the conserved F or W. The order of the fields is D gene, V gene, clone size, J gene, CDR3 protein, CDR3 DNA. D genes are given only for firm matches. Expanded clones are given a class, and other clones once, few, many or no size at all.

D: NA
V: TRBV5-1
size: NA
J: TRBJ2-5
CDR3: CASSLVGSASVQETQYF
DNA: TGCGCCAGCAGCTTGGTGGGATCGGCTAGCGTCCAAGAGACCCAGTACTTC

D: TRBD2
V: TRBV18
size: NA
J: TRBJ2-7
CDR3: CASSQTLAGGSYEQYF
DNA: TGTGCCAGCTCACAAACACTAGCGGGAGGTTCCTACGAGCAGTACTTC

D: TRBD1
V: TRBV11-3
size: few
J: TRBJ2-1
CDR3: CASSLRRDRGSSEQFF
DNA: TGTGCCAGCAGCTTACGAAGGGACAGGGGTTCTAGTGAGCAGTTCTTC

D: NA
V: TRBV7-2
size: NA
J: TRBJ2-1
CDR3: CASSFGGSGPLNNEQFF
DNA: TGTGCCAGCAGCTTCGGTGGAAGCGGGCCCCTTAACAATGAGCAGTTCTTC

D: NA
V: TRBV19
size: few
J: TRBJ2-2
CDR3: CASRTTGQPLTGELFF
DNA: TGTGCCAGTAGGACGACCGGGCAGCCACTCACCGGGGAGCTGTTTTTT

D: TRBD2
V: TRBV5-1
size: few
J: TRBJ2-3
CDR3: CASSAQTSGRRSTDTQYF
DNA: TGCGCCAGCAGCGCCCAAACTAGCGGGAGACGAAGCACAGATACGCAGTATTTT

D: NA
V: TRBV12-3/TRBV12-4
size: few
J: TRBJ2-1
CDR3: CASRNGLSSYNEQFF
DNA: TGTGCCAGCAGGAACGGACTGAGCTCCTACAATGAGCAGTTCTTC

D: TRBD2
V: TRBV12-3/TRBV12-4
size: few
J: TRBJ2-7
CDR3: CASRAGTSGILRYEQYF
DNA: TGTGCCAGCAGGGCCGGGACTAGCGGGATCCTTCGTTACGAGCAGTACTTC

D: NA
V: TRBV11-2
size: few
J: TRBJ2-3
CDR3: CASSLGTADTQYF
DNA: TGTGCCAGCAGCTTAGGGACAGCAGATACGCAGTATTTT

D: NA
V: TRBV5-1
size: NA
J: TRBJ2-3
CDR3: CASSLQGTQYF
DNA: TGCGCCAGCAGCTTGCAGGGGACGCAGTATTTT

D: NA
V: TRBV5-1
size: once
J: TRBJ2-1
CDR3: CASSPDWGNEQFF
DNA: TGCGCCAGCAGCCCTGACTGGGGCAATGAGCAGTTCTTC

D: TRBD2
V: TRBV5-1
size: few
J: TRBJ2-3
CDR3: CASRIAGIEDTQYF
DNA: TGCGCCAGCAGAATAGCGGGAATCGAAGATACGCAGTATTTT

D: TRBD2
V: TRBV7-2
size: few
J: TRBJ2-2
CDR3: CASSQGLGFTGELFF
DNA: TGTGCCAGCAGCCAAGGACTAGGTTTCACCGGGGAGCTGTTTTTT

D: TRBD2
V: TRBV7-2
size: NA
J: TRBJ2-7
CDR3: CASSTTSAYEQYF
DNA: TGTGCCAGCAGCACGACTAGCGCCTACGAGCAGTACTTC

D: NA
V: TRBV28
size: NA
J: TRBJ2-3
CDR3: CASSFLQGMGTDTQYF
DNA: TGTGCCAGCAGCTTCCTCCAGGGAATGGGTACAGATACGCAGTATTTT

D: TRBD2
V: TRBV10-3
size: NA
J: TRBJ2-1
CDR3: CAISGAGLAGGYNEQFF
DNA: TGTGCCATCAGTGGCGCGGGACTAGCGGGAGGCTACAATGAGCAGTTCTTC

D: NA
V: TRBV20-1
size: few
J: TRBJ2-3
CDR3: CSAIPGTPRRQYF
DNA: TGCAGTGCTATACCGGGAACCCCAAGGAGGCAGTATTTT

D: NA
V: TRBV20-1
size: once
J: TRBJ1-6
CDR3: CSATIRSDTNYNSPLHF
DNA: TGCAGTGCAACCATTAGGTCGGACACAAATTATAATTCACCCCTCCACTTT

D: NA
V: TRBV10-3
size: NA
J: TRBJ2-5
CDR3: CAISEQGLSLTQYF
DNA: TGTGCCATCAGTGAGCAAGGACTATCCTTGACCCAGTACTTC

D: NA
V: TRBV5-4
size: few
J: TRBJ1-2
CDR3: CASSLMGGYTF
DNA: TGTGCCAGCAGCTTGATGGGAGGCTACACCTTC

D: TRBD2
V: TRBV11-1
size: NA
J: TRBJ2-7
CDR3: CASSSPGSGRSYEQYF
DNA: TGTGCCAGCAGCTCGCCCGGTAGCGGGAGGTCCTACGAGCAGTACTTC

D: TRBD2
V: TRBV6-5
size: NA
J: TRBJ2-7
CDR3: CASSYSGLVGEQYF
DNA: TGTGCCAGCAGTTACTCCGGACTAGTGGGGGAGCAGTACTTC

D: NA
V: TRBV24-1
size: few
J: TRBJ2-1
CDR3: CATGGGNYNEQFF
DNA: TGTGCCACCGGGGGTGGGAACTACAATGAGCAGTTCTTC

D: NA
V: TRBV30
size: NA
J: TRBJ1-1
CDR3: CAWSNRRDTEAFF
DNA: TGTGCCTGGAGTAATAGGAGGGACACTGAAGCTTTCTTT

D: TRBD2
V: TRBV20-1
size: few
J: TRBJ2-3
CDR3: CSARLLAGDTQYF
DNA: TGCAGTGCGAGACTACTAGCGGGAGATACGCAGTATTTT

D: TRBD1
V: TRBV5-1
size: NA
J: TRBJ2-3
CDR3: CASSLESDRGSWTSTDTQYF
DNA: TGCGCCAGCAGCTTGGAGTCCGACAGGGGATCTTGGACTAGCACAGATACGCAGTATTTT

D: TRBD2
V: TRBV6-5
size: NA
J: TRBJ2-1
CDR3: CVSVRSGAYNEQFF
DNA: TGTGTCAGCGTTCGTAGCGGGGCCTACAATGAGCAGTTCTTC

D: NA
V: TRBV7-7
size: NA
J: TRBJ2-3
CDR3: CASSLGLSASDTQYF
DNA: TGTGCCAGCAGCTTAGGACTCTCGGCCTCAGATACGCAGTATTTT

D: NA
V: TRBV18
size: few
J: TRBJ2-3
CDR3: CASSPPAISTDTQYF
DNA: TGTGCCAGCTCACCACCGGCGATTAGCACAGATACGCAGTATTTT

D: TRBD1
V: TRBV20-1
size: few
J: TRBJ2-5
CDR3: CSAHRQGKQETQYF
DNA: TGCAGTGCCCACCGACAGGGGAAACAAGAGACCCAGTACTTC

D: NA
V: TRBV11-2
size: NA
J: TRBJ2-2
CDR3: CASSLDFGTQNTGELFF
DNA: TGTGCCAGCAGCTTAGACTTTGGGACACAGAACACCGGGGAGCTGTTTTTT

D: NA
V: TRBV30
size: NA
J: TRBJ2-3
CDR3: CAWTHRGLRTDTQYF
DNA: TGTGCCTGGACACACAGGGGACTCCGCACAGATACGCAGTATTTT

D: NA
V: TRBV19
size: NA
J: TRBJ2-7
CDR3: CASSRTDISYEQYF
DNA: TGTGCCAGTAGTAGGACCGATATCTCCTACGAGCAGTACTTC

D: NA
V: TRBV5-4
size: few
J: TRBJ2-1
CDR3: CASSWRGAYYNEQFF
DNA: TGTGCCAGCAGCTGGAGGGGCGCTTACTACAATGAGCAGTTCTTC

D: NA
V: TRBV7-2
size: NA
J: TRBJ1-5
CDR3: CASSPSWQRNQPQHF
DNA: TGTGCCAGCAGCCCTAGCTGGCAGAGGAATCAGCCCCAGCATTTT

D: NA
V: TRBV28
size: NA
J: TRBJ1-5
CDR3: CASSLLDGPESNQPQHF
DNA: TGTGCCAGCAGTTTACTAGACGGACCAGAGAGCAATCAGCCCCAGCATTTT

D: NA
V: TRBV20-1
size: NA
J: TRBJ1-1
CDR3: CSARVQGRYTEAFF
DNA: TGCAGTGCTAGAGTCCAGGGGCGTTACACTGAAGCTTTCTTT

D: NA
V: TRBV12-3/TRBV12-4
size: few
J: TRBJ1-5
CDR3: CASRRAGNSNQPQHF
DNA: TGTGCCAGCAGACGAGCCGGGAATAGCAATCAGCCCCAGCATTTT

D: NA
V: TRBV20-1
size: NA
J: TRBJ2-1
CDR3: CSASHTSRSYNEQFF
DNA: TGCAGTGCTAGTCATACTAGCCGGTCCTACAATGAGCAGTTCTTC

D: NA
V: TRBV20-1
size: few
J: TRBJ1-6
CDR3: CSASRRNSPLHF
DNA: TGCAGTGCTTCCAGGAGAAATTCACCCCTCCACTTT

D: NA
V: TRBV5-1
size: NA
J: TRBJ2-1
CDR3: CASSLEGGAYNEQFF
DNA: TGCGCCAGCAGCTTGGAAGGCGGGGCCTACAATGAGCAGTTCTTC

D: NA
V: TRBV5-4
size: NA
J: TRBJ1-2
CDR3: CASSEINNYGYTF
DNA: TGTGCCAGCAGCGAGATTAATAACTATGGCTACACCTTC

D: NA
V: TRBV28
size: NA
J: TRBJ1-6
CDR3: CASRVSVSHLHF
DNA: TGTGCCAGCAGAGTAAGCGTCTCCCACCTCCACTTT

D: TRBD1
V: TRBV7-3
size: NA
J: TRBJ1-1
CDR3: CASSLIRGRHSEAFF
DNA: TGTGCCAGCAGCTTAATCAGGGGGCGTCACTCTGAAGCTTTCTTT

D: TRBD2
V: TRBV20-1
size: few
J: TRBJ2-1
CDR3: CSAMSGSGSYNEQFF
DNA: TGCAGTGCTATGAGCGGGAGCGGCTCCTACAATGAGCAGTTCTTC

D: NA
V: TRBV10-3
size: few
J: TRBJ2-4
CDR3: CAISDPAAPGNLAKNIQYF
DNA: TGTGCCATCAGTGACCCGGCGGCCCCAGGGAATCTAGCCAAAAACATTCAGTACTTC

D: NA
V: TRBV6-1
size: NA
J: TRBJ1-6
CDR3: CASRSDGGLRALHF
DNA: TGTGCCAGCAGGTCGGACGGGGGACTTCGGGCCCTCCACTTT

D: TRBD2
V: TRBV5-1
size: many
J: TRBJ2-1
CDR3: CASSFLAEPYNEQFF
DNA: TGCGCCAGCAGCTTCCTAGCGGAGCCCTACAATGAGCAGTTCTTC

D: TRBD1
V: TRBV7-9
size: NA
J: TRBJ2-5
CDR3: CASSRRGRGYQETQYF
DNA: TGTGCCAGCAGCCGTCGGGGCAGGGGGTACCAAGAGACCCAGTACTTC